A selection of T cell receptor beta chains follows, all from one sample in a study of neurological immune-mediated disorders. MiXCR, applied by TCRdb to the 5' RACE reads, yields one record per CDR3 protein. The sample has about 55,000 distinct CDR3 sequences, approximately 4.4% seen once; the top ten hold approximately 2.9%. The sequenced sample consisted of PBMCs. These receptors were taken from a man aged 45 to 65 with multiple sclerosis. The CDR3 runs from the conserved cysteine through the conserved F or W. Each record gives: CDR3 length, D gene, V gene, J gene, clone size, CDR3 DNA, CDR3 protein. The D gene is left open where the match is weak. Not all rows give a size; the values are once, few, many and, for expanded clones, a class.

>14|-|TRBV20-1|TRBJ1-6|many
TGCAGTGCCCCGAGGGGCCAAGGAGGGTCACCCCTCCACTTT
CSAPRGQGGSPLHF
>15|-|TRBV7-8|TRBJ1-5|many
TGTGCCAGCACCCAAGCCCGGCAGGGGTATCAGCCCCAGCATTTT
CASTQARQGYQPQHF
>15|TRBD2|TRBV20-1|TRBJ2-3|few
TGCAGTGCCAGACCGGTAGCGGGAGAAACAGATACGCAGTATTTT
CSARPVAGETDTQYF
>14|-|TRBV4-1|TRBJ2-3|many
TGCGCCAGCAGCCCTGCCGGGGACACAGATACGCAGTATTTT
CASSPAGDTDTQYF
>13|-|TRBV5-1|TRBJ2-1|-
TGCGCCAGCAGCCTGACAGGATTCAATGAGCAGTTCTTC
CASSLTGFNEQFF
>13|TRBD2|TRBV20-1|TRBJ2-7|many
TGCAGTGCCCCACTAGCGGGAGCCTACGAGCAGTACTTC
CSAPLAGAYEQYF
>15|TRBD2|TRBV20-1|TRBJ2-1|many
TGCAGTGCTAGAGATAGCGGGAGGGCCTACAATGAGCAGTTCTTC
CSARDSGRAYNEQFF
>14|TRBD1|TRBV2|TRBJ2-7|-
TGTGCCAGCAGTGTAGTCAGGGGGCTGTACGAGCAGTACTTC
CASSVVRGLYEQYF
>13|-|TRBV28|TRBJ1-5|many
TGTGCCAGCATCCCTGGGGCTAATCAGCCCCAGCATTTT
CASIPGANQPQHF
>15|TRBD2|TRBV15|TRBJ2-1|many
TGTGCCACCAGCAGAAGACTAGCGGGAGTGAATGAGCAGTTCTTC
CATSRRLAGVNEQFF
>17|TRBD2|TRBV12-3/TRBV12-4|TRBJ2-2|many
TGTGCCAGCAGTTTAGCGGGGAGGACTAGCGGTCCCGGGGAGCTGTTTTTT
CASSLAGRTSGPGELFF
>19|-|TRBV7-8|TRBJ1-6|many
TGTGCCAGCAGCCCTCGCGTTAGGCCAGGGTTAGCCCTAGATTCACCCCTCCACTTT
CASSPRVRPGLALDSPLHF
>12|-|TRBV20-1|TRBJ2-7|few
TGCAGTGCCCCGACAGAGCCTTACGAGCAGTACTTC
CSAPTEPYEQYF
>12|-|TRBV6-6|TRBJ2-1|few
TGTGCCAGCAGACCGGGTGGGAATGAGCAGTTCTTC
CASRPGGNEQFF
>15|TRBD2|TRBV20-1|TRBJ2-3|many
TGCAGTGCTAGAGACGCGGGAGATTCCACAGATACGCAGTATTTT
CSARDAGDSTDTQYF
>12|-|TRBV29-1|TRBJ2-5|many
TGCAGCGTTGAAGGGCAGAAAGAGACCCAGTACTTC
CSVEGQKETQYF
>14|TRBD2|TRBV5-1|TRBJ2-5|many
TGCGCCAGCAGCTTGGCTAGCGGGGGAGAGACCCAGTACTTC
CASSLASGGETQYF
>14|-|TRBV5-1|TRBJ2-5|many
TGCGCCAGCAGCTTGGAACTCCTGCGAGAGACCCAGTACTTC
CASSLELLRETQYF
>16|TRBD2|TRBV7-6|TRBJ2-1|many
TGTGCCAGCAGCTCGCAGACTAGCGACTCCTACAATGAGCAGTTCTTC
CASSSQTSDSYNEQFF
>12|-|TRBV4-1|TRBJ2-1|many
TGCGCCAGCAGCCACGGCGATAGTGAGCAGTTCTTC
CASSHGDSEQFF
>15|TRBD2|TRBV5-1|TRBJ2-5|many
TGCGCCAGCTCCGCCCGGGGGGGCGTAATAGAGGCCCAGTACTTC
CASSARGGVIEAQYF
>12|-|TRBV11-3|TRBJ2-3|few
TGTGCCAGCACCTCGGGCACAGATACGCAGTATTTT
CASTSGTDTQYF
>16|TRBD2|TRBV29-1|TRBJ2-1|many
TGCAGCGTTGAAGATCCAGAACTAGCGGGAAAGAATGAGCAGTTCTTC
CSVEDPELAGKNEQFF
>11|-|TRBV29-1|TRBJ2-2|-
TGCAGCGTTGTCAGGGGCGGGGAGCTGTTTTTT
CSVVRGGELFF
>12|TRBD2|TRBV29-1|TRBJ2-5|-
TGCAGCAGCGGGAATGGCGGGGAGACCCAGTACTTC
CSSGNGGETQYF
>13|-|TRBV30|TRBJ1-5|once
TGTGCCTGGAGGGACAGAGAAAATCAGCCCCAGCATTTT
CAWRDRENQPQHF
>15|-|TRBV20-1|TRBJ2-3|many
TGCAGTGCTAGACTCAGGGGAGGTCTCACAGATACGCAGTATTTT
CSARLRGGLTDTQYF
>12|TRBD2|TRBV5-8|TRBJ2-7|-
TGTGCCAGCAGCAACCTAGCGGGAGATCGGTACTTC
CASSNLAGDRYF
>15|-|TRBV4-2|TRBJ2-1|many
TGTGCCAGCAGCCAAGTTACTAGCCTTGGCGATGAGCAGTTCTTC
CASSQVTSLGDEQFF
>14|-|TRBV20-1|TRBJ1-1|many
TGCAGTGCTAGCGATGGCGGGCACCCCACTGAAGCTTTCTTT
CSASDGGHPTEAFF
>14|-|TRBV15|TRBJ1-5|many
TGTGCCACCAGCAGAGATTGGGGTAATCAGCCCCAGAATTTT
CATSRDWGNQPQNF
>14|-|TRBV5-1|TRBJ1-3|-
TGCGCCAGCGGCGCGGGGACGGTTGCAAACACCATATATTTT
CASGAGTVANTIYF
>15|-|TRBV5-1|TRBJ2-1|many
TGCGCCAGCAGCTTGGTCCCAAACCCATACAATGAGCAGTTCTTC
CASSLVPNPYNEQFF
>15|-|TRBV28|TRBJ1-4|medium-sized
TGTGCCAGCAGTTTACCCGGGACCCGAGGAGTAAAACTGTTTTTT
CASSLPGTRGVKLFF
>15|TRBD1|TRBV5-6|TRBJ1-1|many
TGTGCCAGCAGCATCGCAGGGGGCGAGGACACTGAAGCTTTCTTT
CASSIAGGEDTEAFF
>15|TRBD1|TRBV14|TRBJ2-7|many
TGTGCCAGCAGCCTCTCCGGGACAGGGACCTACGAGCAGTACTTC
CASSLSGTGTYEQYF
>14|-|TRBV4-2|TRBJ1-1|many
TGTGCCAGCAGCCAGTACGACGGTAACACTGAAGCTTTCTTT
CASSQYDGNTEAFF
>15|TRBD1|TRBV20-1|TRBJ1-6|few
TGCAGTGCTAGCTCCGGGACAGGGTATAATTCACCCCTCAACTTT
CSASSGTGYNSPLNF
>14|TRBD2|TRBV29-1|TRBJ2-2|many
TGCAGCGCCGTGAGCGGGGGGAACACCGGGGAGCTGTTTTTT
CSAVSGGNTGELFF
>13|-|TRBV7-9|TRBJ2-3|many
TGTGCCAGCAGGGAGACAGTCACAGATACGCAGTATTTT
CASRETVTDTQYF
>15|-|TRBV11-2|TRBJ2-3|many
TGTGCCAGCAGCATGACAGTACCCGCTGGAGGGGCGCAGTATTTT
CASSMTVPAGGAQYF
>14|TRBD1|TRBV5-1|TRBJ2-7|many
TGCGCCAGCAGCACCTGGGGACAGCTCTACGAGCAGTACTTC
CASSTWGQLYEQYF
>15|-|TRBV18|TRBJ1-1|few
TGTGCCAGCTCAACGCGGGACGGCGGGAACACTGAAGCTTTCTTT
CASSTRDGGNTEAFF
>14|-|TRBV5-6|TRBJ1-5|many
TGTGCCAGCAGCCCTCCGGGCCTAAATCAGCCCCAGAATTTT
CASSPPGLNQPQNF
>13|-|TRBV3-1|TRBJ1-1|many
TGTGCCAGCACTCGGGGAGGGGTAACTGAAGCTTTCTTT
CASTRGGVTEAFF
>21|TRBD1|TRBV7-8|TRBJ1-3|many
TGTGCCAGCAGCCTATCGGGACAGGCGCTAGTTTCTGTCGAAGGATCGAACACCATATATTTT
CASSLSGQALVSVEGSNTIYF
>12|-|TRBV20-1|TRBJ2-7|many
TGCAGTGCTATTGTTACGGAATACGAGCAGTACTTC
CSAIVTEYEQYF
>13|-|TRBV6-5|TRBJ1-2|-
TGTGCCAGCAGTTACTCTCCGGTGAGGGGCTACACCTTC
CASSYSPVRGYTF